The 24 T cell receptor beta chains in this list originate from one sample, sequenced in a study of early T cells in non-severe SARS-CoV-2 infection (dated by TCRdb to the early 2020s). The receptor library was made with 5' RACE. These reads were obtained on a NextSeq 500. The public reads were quality trimmed at Q25 with fastp and then assembled into clones with MiXCR by TCRdb, keeping productive beta chains. Under each unique CDR3 protein, matching rows form one entry showing the most common genes and DNA. The sample contains approximately 23,000 distinct CDR3 sequences, almost 4.5% of them found a single time. Around 6% of the sample comes from the top ten. The sequenced sample consisted of whole blood. All receptors derive from an adult who was a healthcare worker with PCR-confirmed SARS-CoV-2 infection or an uninfected control (not recorded which).

The chain recombines TRBV19 with TRBJ1-5, with TRBD1 matching 8 bases. The CDR3 runs 14 residues. The J segment lost 7 bases and the V segment lost 5 bases, leaving 7 bases of the junction unmatched. The germline CDR1 and CDR2 sequences are LNHDA and SQIVND (reference sequence). The CDR3: CASSVQGAAQPQHF. The CDR3 bases are TGTGCCAGTAGTGTCCAGGGGGCAGCCCAGCCCCAGCATTTT.

In this sample, this clonotype turned up many times. The chain links TRBV7-2 to TRBJ2-3, with TRBD2 matching 10 bases. Germline V CDR1 and CDR2: SGHTA, FQGNSA. With V trimmed by 0 bases and J by 6 bases, 3 bases remained unmatched. The CDR3 covers 15 residues. The CDR3 here is CASSLASGGRDTQYF. CDR3 bases: TGTGCCAGCAGCTTAGCTAGCGGGGGGCGGGATACGCAGTATTTT.

Judged by abundance, this clonotype is medium-sized. The V call is TRBV7-6, the J call TRBJ1-3; possible D gene TRBD1, 5 bases. Germline V gives CDR1 SGHVS, CDR2 FNYEAQ. V was pared by 5 bases and J by 0 bases, with 8 bases between. The CDR3 loop spans 14 amino acids. The CDR3, as DNA: TGTGCCAGCAGCCCGACAGTCTCTGGAAACACCATATATTTT. It is translated as CASSPTVSGNTIYF.

This clonotype was recorded many times. The chain is built from TRBV14 and TRBJ2-1; 12 bases match TRBD2. CDR1 is SGHDN, CDR2 FVKESK, per germline. This CDR3 has 17 residues. V gave up 5 bases and J gave up 0 bases; unmatched junction bases: 5. The CDR3: CASSGLAGFSSYNEQFF. CDR3 sequence (DNA): TGTGCCAGCAGCGGACTAGCGGGGTTCAGCTCCTACAATGAGCAGTTCTTC.

This clonotype was detected ten times or more. J is TRBJ2-7 and V is TRBV30; D may be TRBD2 (5 bases). CDR1 and CDR2 (germline): GTSNPN, SVGIG (reference sequence). Deletions cut 0 bases from V and 7 bases from J, with 13 bases between. The CDR3 spans 13 residues. CDR3 loop: CAWSVPGLEEQYF. The CDR3 DNA reads TGTGCCTGGAGTGTACCCGGACTTGAAGAGCAGTACTTC.

This clonotype was observed many times. The chain uses TRBV7-8 and TRBJ1-6; a weak D match, TRBD1 (6 bases). The CDR3 consists of 16 residues. V gave up 1 base and J gave up 6 bases, with 13 bases separating them. The germline CDR1 and CDR2 sequences are SGHVS and FQNEAQ. CDR3 region: CASSLGAGVLNSPLHF. For the CDR3, the DNA is TGTGCCAGCAGCTTAGGGGCAGGGGTACTTAATTCACCCCTCCACTTT. The full variable domain, completed using reference TRBV7-8 and TRBJ1-6, is GAGVSQSPRYKVAKRGQDVALRCDPISGHVSLFWYQQALGQGPEFLTYFQNEAQLDKSGLPSDRFFAERPEGSVSTLKIQRTQQEDSAVYLCASSLGAGVLNSPLHFGNGTRLTVT.

This clonotype has at least ten counts. This chain uses TRBV10-2 with TRBJ1-1, with D possibly TRBD1 on 6 matching bases. CDR1 and CDR2 (germline): WSHSY, SAAADI. The CDR3 runs 13 residues. V was cut by 9 bases and J by 0 bases, with 11 bases left in between. CDR3 sequence (DNA): TGCGCCAGTAACAGGGCGATGAACACTGAAGCTTTCTTT. Its protein product is CASNRAMNTEAFF.

This clonotype was seen many times. The V call is TRBV14, the J call TRBJ2-7, with a weak D call TRBD1 (5 bases). The germline V and J ends were trimmed by 4 bases and 2 bases, with 12 bases remaining between them. CDR3 length equals 14 residues. CDR1 SGHDN and CDR2 FVKESK come from the germline V gene. CDR3 loop: CASSPDSYPYEQYF. The DNA of the CDR3 is TGTGCCAGCAGCCCAGACAGTTATCCCTACGAGCAGTACTTC. The full variable domain, in which reference TRBV14 and TRBJ2-7 provide the parts outside the CDR3, is EAGVTQFPSHSVIEKGQTVTLRCDPISGHDNLYWYRRVMGKEIKFLLHFVKESKQDESGMPNNRFLAERTGGTYSTLKVQPAELEDSGVYFCASSPDSYPYEQYFGPGTRLTVT.

Ten or more counts support this clonotype. CDR3 sequence: CASREAGEADTQYF. The CDR3 DNA is TGTGCCAGCAGAGAGGCAGGGGAGGCAGATACGCAGTATTTT. The chain carries TRBV5-5 and TRBJ2-3; the D gene could be TRBD1 or TRBD2 (6 bases each). Germline CDR1 SGHKS, CDR2 YYEKEE (reference sequence). The CDR3 has 14 residues. Trimming left V 5 bases short and J 4 bases short, with 14 bases between.

This clonotype appeared many times. The rearrangement uses TRBV18 and TRBJ2-7, with 12 bases that match TRBD1. V shed 1 base, J shed 6 bases, and the junction held 1 base outside the gene matches. This CDR3 has 14 amino acids. Germline CDR1 reads KGHSH; CDR2 reads LQKENI. Written as DNA, the CDR3 is TGTGCCAGCTCACCACAGGGACAGGGGGCCGAGCAGTACTTC. Its protein product is CASSPQGQGAEQYF. The whole variable domain, remainder taken from reference TRBV18 and TRBJ2-7, is NAGVMQNPRHLVRRRGQEARLRCSPMKGHSHVYWYRQLPEEGLKFMVYLQKENIIDESGMPKERFSAEFPKEGPSILRIQQVVRGDSAAYFCASSPQGQGAEQYFGPGTRLTVT.

The sample holds a few counts of this clonotype. The J gene is TRBJ2-5, the V gene TRBV7-6, with a weak D call TRBD1 (6 bases). Germline assignment: CDR1 SGHVS and CDR2 FNYEAQ. V was pared by 2 bases and J by 5 bases, with 15 bases between. The CDR3 is 15 residues long. CDR3 amino acids: CASSLFQGSIETQYF. For the CDR3, the DNA is TGTGCCAGCAGCTTATTCCAGGGGTCTATCGAGACCCAGTACTTC.

This clonotype was counted at least ten times. The rearrangement links TRBV7-6 to TRBJ2-4; D is ambiguous. CDR3 length: 11 amino acids. The germline V and J ends were trimmed by 5 bases and 9 bases, with 8 bases remaining between them. The germline V gene encodes CDR1 SGHVS and CDR2 FNYEAQ. CDR3 in amino acids: CASSISGIQYF. As DNA, the CDR3 is TGTGCCAGCAGCATCAGTGGCATTCAGTACTTC.

This clonotype qualifies as medium-sized. V usage is TRBV27 and J usage is TRBJ2-3; 10 nucleotides match TRBD2. The CDR3 loop spans 16 amino acids. The junction had 7 bases not matched to a gene; V was cut back by 3 bases and J by 4 bases. CDR1 and CDR2 from the germline V gene are MNHEY and SMNVEV (reference sequence). This chain's CDR3 is CASSFQLAGLSDTQYF. As DNA, the CDR3 is TGTGCCAGCAGTTTCCAACTAGCGGGGTTGTCAGATACGCAGTATTTT.

This clonotype was found many times. The chain links TRBV7-2 to TRBJ2-1, with 7 bases lining up with TRBD2. Germline-derived CDR1 and CDR2 are SGHTA and FQGNSA. After removal of 0 bases from V and 4 bases from J, the junction contained 3 bases not matched to a gene. The CDR3 totals 15 residues. The CDR3 sequence: CASSLAGGIYNEQFF. DNA of the CDR3: TGTGCCAGCAGCTTAGCCGGGGGGATTTACAATGAGCAGTTCTTC.

This clonotype showed up many times. The genes are TRBV7-9 and TRBJ1-5; D possibly corresponds to TRBD1 (5 bases). The CDR3 loop spans 14 amino acids. Germline assignment: CDR1 SEHNR and CDR2 FQNEAQ (reference sequence). Trimming stripped 6 bases from V and 0 bases from J, with 9 bases between. The CDR3 loop reads CASSLDNSNQPQHF. CDR3 DNA: TGTGCCAGCAGTCTGGACAATAGCAATCAGCCCCAGCATTTT. Variable domain in full (rest from reference TRBV7-9 and TRBJ1-5): DTGVSQNPRHKITKRGQNVTFRCDPISEHNRLYWYRQTLGQGPEFLTYFQNEAQLEKSRLLSDRFSAERPKGSFSTLEIQRTEQGDSAMYLCASSLDNSNQPQHFGDGTRLSIL.

There are a few counts of this clonotype. The chain employs TRBV5-5 and TRBJ1-2; no definite D call. Germline V gene sequence: CDR1 SGHKS, CDR2 YYEKEE (reference sequence). The CDR3 sequence is 13 residues long. The germline V and J ends were trimmed by 1 base and 2 bases, with 6 bases remaining between them. The CDR3 nucleotides read TGTGCCAGCAGCTTGTTCGGAAACTATGGCTACACCTTC. It codes for CASSLFGNYGYTF.

This clonotype was seen repeatedly, ten times or more. The chain employs TRBV29-1 and TRBJ2-2; 9 bases are shared with TRBD1. Germline assignment: CDR1 SQVTM and CDR2 ANQGSEA. The length of the CDR3 is 15 residues. The junction had 8 bases not matched to a gene; V was cut back by 5 bases and J by 4 bases. The CDR3 sequence: CSVHGQGPFTGELFF. The CDR3, as DNA: TGCAGCGTTCACGGACAGGGGCCGTTCACCGGGGAGCTGTTTTTT.

This clonotype was picked up many times. The chain employs TRBV12-3 or TRBV12-4 and TRBJ1-1, with D perhaps matching TRBD1 (5 bases). There are 13 residues in the CDR3. V gave up 3 bases and J gave up 8 bases, with 13 bases separating them. DNA for the CDR3: TGTGCCAGCAGTTTCGAGGGGAGGATGGAAGCTTTCTTT. Its protein is CASSFEGRMEAFF.

Many counts were recorded for this clonotype. J is TRBJ1-5 and V is TRBV7-8, with 7 bases aligning to TRBD1. This CDR3 has 15 amino acids. J was trimmed by 4 bases and V by 1 base; bases with no gene match: 4. CDR1 and CDR2 from the germline V gene are SGHVS and FQNEAQ. CDR3 loop: CASSLETGSNQPQHF. The CDR3 DNA is TGTGCCAGCAGCTTAGAGACAGGGTCGAATCAGCCCCAGCATTTT.

This clonotype was counted ten times or more. The rearrangement uses TRBV7-2 and TRBJ2-1, with D unresolved. Trimming cost V 5 bases and J 0 bases, with 14 bases left between them. Germline V gene lookup returns CDR1 SGHTA and CDR2 FQGNSA. This CDR3 is built from 16 residues. CDR3 sequence reads: CASSLSRVSSYNEQFF. In nucleotides, the CDR3 is TGTGCCAGCAGCCTCTCCCGGGTTAGCTCCTACAATGAGCAGTTCTTC.

This clonotype was observed at least ten times. The gene calls are TRBV29-1 and TRBJ2-7; possibly TRBD1 or TRBD2 for D (6 bases each). There are 13 residues in the CDR3. V was clipped by 5 bases and J by 0 bases, with 11 bases between them. Germline V gene lookup returns CDR1 SQVTM and CDR2 ANQGSEA. Here the CDR3 reads CSVPGASSYEQYF. In nucleotides, the CDR3 is TGCAGCGTTCCGGGGGCCTCCTCCTACGAGCAGTACTTC.

V gene TRBV12-3 or TRBV12-4 combines with J gene TRBJ2-4; D might be TRBD2 (5 bases). Trimming took 5 bases from V and 1 from J, leaving 15 bases between them. CDR3 length equals 16 residues. CDR3 residues: CASSRTETAAKNIQYF. As DNA, the CDR3 is TGTGCCAGCAGTCGGACTGAAACCGCGGCCAAAAACATTCAGTACTTC.

In this sample, this clonotype turned up many times. V usage is TRBV7-2 and J usage is TRBJ2-2; D is undetermined. This CDR3 region has 13 residues. The germline gives CDR1 SGHTA, CDR2 FQGNSA. V was pared by 1 base and J by 5 bases, with 5 bases between. The CDR3 loop is CASSLDQTGELFF. As DNA, the CDR3 is TGTGCCAGCAGCTTAGATCAAACCGGGGAGCTGTTTTTT. The whole variable domain, remainder taken from reference TRBV7-2 and TRBJ2-2, is GAGVSQSPSNKVTEKGKDVELRCDPISGHTALYWYRQSLGQGLEFLIYFQGNSAPDKSGLPSDRFSAERTGGSVSTLTIQRTQQEDSAVYLCASSLDQTGELFFGEGSRLTVL.

This clonotype was observed at least ten times. The rearrangement links TRBV18 to TRBJ1-4; 9 positions agree with TRBD1. CDR3 length: 13 amino acids. The V and J ends lost 4 bases and 8 bases, in that order; junction bases with no gene match: 2. From germline, CDR1 is KGHSH and CDR2 LQKENI. The CDR3: CASSQQGAEKLFF. CDR3 DNA sequence: TGTGCCAGCTCACAACAGGGGGCGGAAAAACTGTTTTTT.